A single sample gave rise to the 4 T cell receptor beta chains below, sequenced in a study of tumor-infiltrating lymphocytes in primary liver carcinoma (dated by TCRdb to 2016 to 2017). TCRdb records Illumina HiSeq 2500 as the sequencer. Starting from 450 to 500 ng total RNA, TCRbeta-specific cDNA was produced by reverse transcription with a constant-region primer and ProtoScript II reverse transcriptase. The TCRbeta libraries were prepared through three rounds of nested multiplex PCR following a slightly modified ARM-PCR procedure. Multiplex TRBV1-TRBV30 forward primers and a Cbeta reverse primer were used in the first two PCR rounds, each of which was run for around 9 cycles. The public reads were run again by TCRdb, first through fastp at Q25 and then through MiXCR, and only productive beta chains were kept. Each entry merges the rows of one CDR3 protein and shows their most common DNA and genes. Within this sample are roughly 100,000 distinct CDR3 sequences, with around 80% of them counted one time only. The top ten constitute around 21% of the sample.

Without any cell sorting, total RNA and DNA were extracted together from around 20-30 mg of bulk tissue using the AllPrep DNA/RNA mini kit. Material: liver tumor tissue from sampling region 3. Interpreted using the paper, the cell subset or site label stands for: tumor region T3, left-lateral pole. Every receptor here comes from a man in his forties with primary liver carcinoma and hepatitis B virus infection.

In regard to this clonotype: A much larger clone sits a single nucleotide away, making a read error possible. In this CDR3 the conserved last residue, phenylalanine or tryptophan, is missing, so a read error is likely. V is TRBV2 and J is TRBJ2-7; D unclear. In germline, CDR1 is SNHLY, CDR2 FYNNEI. Deletions cut 0 bases from V and 7 bases from J, with 4 bases between. The CDR3 is made up of 11 amino acids. The CDR3 sequence: CASSEAGEQYY. The CDR3 region has the DNA TGTGCCAGCAGTGAAGCGGGTGAGCAGTACTAC.

In this sample, this clonotype turned up once. A read error may account for a junction end that differs from germline. The gene calls are TRBV11-2 and TRBJ2-3, with D perhaps TRBD2 (5 bases). Germline V CDR1 and CDR2: SGHAT, FQNNGV. The CDR3 is 16 residues long. The DNA of the CDR3 is TGTGCCAGTAGCTTACAAGTGGGAGTCAACACAGATACGCAGTATTTT. Residues: CASSLQVGVNTDTQYF.

As to this clonotype: One junction end disagrees with the germline gene, perhaps due to a read error. This chain links TRBV12-3 or TRBV12-4 with TRBJ1-3; D unclear. The CDR3 consists of 16 residues. CDR3 in DNA: TGTGCCAGCATTCTTGACCAGCGCATCTCTGGAAACACTATATATTTT. It translates to CASILDQRISGNTIYF.

Remarks on this clonotype: A much larger clone sits a single nucleotide away, making a read error possible. This sequence joins TRBV28 and TRBJ1-2; 8 bases fit TRBD1. V was pared by 4 bases and J by 9 bases, with 13 bases of the junction left unmatched. This CDR3 has 15 residues. Per the germline V gene, CDR1 is MDHEN and CDR2 is SYDVKM. The CDR3 coding sequence is TGTGCCAGCAGTTCCGCCCGACAGGGGAGGGGTAGCTACACCTTC. Its protein is CASSSARQGRGSYTF.